Presented here are 3 T cell receptor beta chains from one specimen sequenced in a study of T-cell memory formation after mild COVID-19. TCRdb reanalysed the 5' RACE reads using MiXCR and keeps one entry per CDR3 protein. Among hundreds of thousands of distinct CDR3 sequences listed, about 15% were seen once. The source material was PBMCs or a T cell subset sorted from them (not recorded which). The receptors derive from a man aged 18 to 35 who had mild COVID-19 (a few samples of this study predate the infection). Cell type and time point are not known.

Ten or more counts support this clonotype. The chain employs TRBV7-7 and TRBJ2-5; 9 positions match TRBD1. Germline V gene sequence: CDR1 SSHAT, CDR2 FNYEAQ (reference sequence). Trimming cost V 5 bases and J 4 bases; bases outside gene matches: 5. There are 14 residues in the CDR3. DNA for the CDR3: TGTGCCAGCAGCCAAGGGACAGGGCGAGAGACCCAGTACTTC. Its translation is CASSQGTGRETQYF.

This chain uses TRBV7-2 with TRBJ1-5, with no clear D. The CDR3 extends over 13 amino acids. V gave up 1 base and J gave up 9 bases, with 10 bases separating them. Germline V CDR1 and CDR2: SGHTA, FQGNSA. The CDR3 is CASSLVGPRPQHF. The DNA of the CDR3 is TGTGCCAGCAGCTTAGTGGGCCCTCGGCCCCAGCATTTT.

J is TRBJ1-2 and V is TRBV12-3 or TRBV12-4, with D unclear. V lost 3 bases and J 8 bases, leaving 16 bases between the germline ends. The CDR3 loop spans 14 amino acids. The CDR3 is CASSFVPGAKGYTF. CDR3 in DNA: TGTGCCAGCAGTTTTGTGCCAGGAGCTAAAGGCTACACCTTC.